Here is one T cell receptor (beta chain) with its context. The data derive from a study of blood T cell repertoires in COVID-19. About the study: Donors in the United States, Italy and Spain gave samples during acute or convalescent COVID-19. T cells, B-cell-depleted T cells, or PBMCs provided the cDNA or gDNA that served as material.

Source study methods: Nucleated cell counts were estimated from reference gene primer amplification. The method was immunoSEQ multiplex PCR; TCRdb's version includes in-frame clones alone and lacks a portion of them. V and J calls and clone size come straight from that table; D and trimming were deduced from the DNA. The table lists tens of thousands of clones, over 65% of them singletons. The germline gives CDR1 SGHTA, CDR2 FQGTGA. V lost 4 bases to trimming and J lost 0 bases, with 13 bases between them. CDR3 length: 17 residues. V and J are TRBV7-3 and TRBJ2-6; D unresolved. Sequencing was done on a sample of peripheral blood. This TCR was sampled from a human donor in a cohort sampled during active COVID-19. The CDR3, as DNA: TGTGCCAGCAGCTCAACCACTACATCCTCTGGGGCCAACGTCCTGACTTTC. This sequence encodes CASSSTTTSSGANVLTF.